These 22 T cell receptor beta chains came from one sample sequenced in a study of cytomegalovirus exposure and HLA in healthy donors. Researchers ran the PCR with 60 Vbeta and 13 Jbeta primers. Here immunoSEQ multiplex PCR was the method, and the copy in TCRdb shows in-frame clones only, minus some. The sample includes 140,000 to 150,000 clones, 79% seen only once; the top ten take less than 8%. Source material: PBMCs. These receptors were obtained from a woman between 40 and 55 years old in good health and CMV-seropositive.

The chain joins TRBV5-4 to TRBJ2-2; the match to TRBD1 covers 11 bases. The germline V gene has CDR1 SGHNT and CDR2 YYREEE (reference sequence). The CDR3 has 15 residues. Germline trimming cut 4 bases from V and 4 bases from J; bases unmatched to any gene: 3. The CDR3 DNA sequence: TGTGCCAGCAGCCCCGGGACAGGGGGCACCGGGGAGCTGTTTTTT. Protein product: CASSPGTGGTGELFF. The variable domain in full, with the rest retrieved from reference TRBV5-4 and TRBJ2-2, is ETGVTQSPTHLIKTRGQQVTLRCSSQSGHNTVSWYQQALGQGPQFIFQYYREEENGRGNFPPRFSGLQFPNYSSELNVNALELDDSALYLCASSPGTGGTGELFFGEGSRLTVL.

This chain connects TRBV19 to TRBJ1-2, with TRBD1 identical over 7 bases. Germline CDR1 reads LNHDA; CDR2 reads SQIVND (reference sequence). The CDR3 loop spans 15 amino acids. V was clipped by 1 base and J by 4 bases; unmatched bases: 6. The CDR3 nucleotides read TGTGCCAGTAGTATAGTCCAAGGGGGCAGCTATGGCTACACCTTC. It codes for CASSIVQGGSYGYTF.

The CDR3 coding sequence is TGTGCCATCAGTGAAACCGGGACAGGGGGCCAAGAGACCCAGTACTTC. Protein product: CAISETGTGGQETQYF. The rearrangement links TRBV10-3 to TRBJ2-5; TRBD1 aligns across 11 bases. Germline CDR1 reads ENHRY; CDR2 reads SYGVKD. The trim removed 3 bases at V and 1 base at J, leaving 4 bases unmatched. The CDR3 extends over 16 amino acids.

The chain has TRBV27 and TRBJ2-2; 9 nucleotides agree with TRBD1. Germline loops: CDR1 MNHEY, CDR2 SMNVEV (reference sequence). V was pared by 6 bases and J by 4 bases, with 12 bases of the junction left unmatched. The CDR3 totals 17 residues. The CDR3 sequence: CASSPPDRGSGTGELFF. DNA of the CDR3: TGTGCCAGCAGCCCGCCCGACAGGGGGTCGGGCACCGGGGAGCTGTTTTTT.

The CDR3 region has the DNA TGTGCCAGCAGCCTGGGACAGCTAAATTCACCCCTCCACTTT. Translation gives CASSLGQLNSPLHF. This chain joins TRBV5-6 and TRBJ1-6; 7 bases agree with TRBD1. Germline CDR1 reads SGHDT; CDR2 reads YYEEEE. The CDR3 consists of 14 residues. The junction had 5 bases not matched to a gene; V was cut back by 4 bases and J by 7 bases.

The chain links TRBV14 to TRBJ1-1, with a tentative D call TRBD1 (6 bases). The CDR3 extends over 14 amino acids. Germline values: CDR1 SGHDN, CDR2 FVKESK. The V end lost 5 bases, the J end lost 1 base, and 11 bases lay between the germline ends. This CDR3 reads CASSWGHPNTEAFF. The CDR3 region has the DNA TGTGCCAGCAGCTGGGGACACCCGAACACTGAAGCTTTCTTT.

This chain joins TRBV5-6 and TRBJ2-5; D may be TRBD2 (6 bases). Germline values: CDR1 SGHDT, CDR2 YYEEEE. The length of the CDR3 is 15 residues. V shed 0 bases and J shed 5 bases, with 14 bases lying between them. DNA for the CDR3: TGTGCCAGCAGCTTGGGTGGGGGGTTCCAGGAGACCCAGTACTTC. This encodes CASSLGGGFQETQYF.

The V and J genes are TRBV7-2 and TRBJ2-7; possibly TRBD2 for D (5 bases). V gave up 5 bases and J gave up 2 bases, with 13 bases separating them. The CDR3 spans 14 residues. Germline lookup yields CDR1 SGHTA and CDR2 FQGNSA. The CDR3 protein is CASSATSGTYEQYF. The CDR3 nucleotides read TGTGCCAGCAGCGCGACGTCCGGGACCTACGAGCAGTACTTC. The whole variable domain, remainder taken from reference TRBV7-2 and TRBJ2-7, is GAGVSQSPSNKVTEKGKDVELRCDPISGHTALYWYRQSLGQGLEFLIYFQGNSAPDKSGLPSDRFSAERTGGSVSTLTIQRTQQEDSAVYLCASSATSGTYEQYFGPGTRLTVT.

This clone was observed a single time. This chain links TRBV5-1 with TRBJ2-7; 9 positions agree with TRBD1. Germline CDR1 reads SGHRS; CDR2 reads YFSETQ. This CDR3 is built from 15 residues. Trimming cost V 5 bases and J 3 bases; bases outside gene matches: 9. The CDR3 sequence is CASSYTGTGNYEQYF. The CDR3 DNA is TGCGCCAGCAGTTATACCGGGACAGGGAACTACGAGCAGTACTTC.

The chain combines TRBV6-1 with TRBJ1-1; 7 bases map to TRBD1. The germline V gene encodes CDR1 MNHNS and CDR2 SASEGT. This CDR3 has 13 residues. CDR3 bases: TGTGCTGGGGGAGACAGGGCGAACACTGAAGCTTTCTTT. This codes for CAGGDRANTEAFF.

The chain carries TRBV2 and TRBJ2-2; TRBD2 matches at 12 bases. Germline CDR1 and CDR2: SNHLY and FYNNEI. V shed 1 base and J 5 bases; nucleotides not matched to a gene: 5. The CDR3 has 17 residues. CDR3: CASSEGTSGDETGELFF. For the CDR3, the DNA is TGTGCCAGCAGTGAAGGGACTAGCGGGGATGAAACCGGGGAGCTGTTTTTT. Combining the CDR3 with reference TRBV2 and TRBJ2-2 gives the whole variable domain EPEVTQTPSHQVTQMGQEVILRCVPISNHLYFYWYRQILGQKVEFLVSFYNNEISEKSEIFDDQFSVERPDGSNFTLKIRSTKLEDSAMYFCASSEGTSGDETGELFFGEGSRLTVL.

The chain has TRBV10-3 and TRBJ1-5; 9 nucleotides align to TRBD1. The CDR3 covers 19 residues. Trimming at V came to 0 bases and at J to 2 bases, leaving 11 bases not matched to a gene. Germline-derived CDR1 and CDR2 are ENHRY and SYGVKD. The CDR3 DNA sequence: TGTGCCATCAGTGAGTCGGTGGGGACAGGGCGGTATGGCAATCAGCCCCAGCATTTT. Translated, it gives CAISESVGTGRYGNQPQHF.

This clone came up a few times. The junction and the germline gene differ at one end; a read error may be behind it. The CDR3 region is CSSSGRTEHSGNTIYF. As DNA, the CDR3 is TGTTCCAGCAGCGGCAGGACTGAACACTCTGGAAACACCATATATTTT. This rearrangement joins TRBV7-9 to TRBJ1-3; D remains ambiguous. The CDR3 totals 16 residues. Germline V lookup: CDR1 SEHNR, CDR2 FQNEAQ (reference sequence).

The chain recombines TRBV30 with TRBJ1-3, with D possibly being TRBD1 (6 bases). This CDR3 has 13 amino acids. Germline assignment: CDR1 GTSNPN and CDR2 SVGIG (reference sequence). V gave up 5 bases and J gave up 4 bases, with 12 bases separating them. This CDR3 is CAWAGEQGNTIYF. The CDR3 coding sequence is TGTGCCTGGGCAGGGGAACAGGGAAACACCATATATTTT.

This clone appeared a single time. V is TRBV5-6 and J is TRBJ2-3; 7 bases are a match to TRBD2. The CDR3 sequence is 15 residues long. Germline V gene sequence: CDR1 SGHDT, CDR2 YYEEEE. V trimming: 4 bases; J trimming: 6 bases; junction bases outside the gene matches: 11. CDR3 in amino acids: CASSTLAEPFDTQYF. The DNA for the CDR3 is TGTGCCAGCAGCACCCTAGCGGAACCCTTTGATACGCAGTATTTT.

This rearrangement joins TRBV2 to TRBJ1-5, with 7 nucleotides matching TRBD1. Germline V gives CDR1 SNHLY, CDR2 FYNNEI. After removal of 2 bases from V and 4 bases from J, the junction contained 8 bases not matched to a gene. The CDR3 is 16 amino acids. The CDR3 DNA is TGTGCCAGCAGTGAATTGGGGACAGCCTCGAATCAGCCCCAGCATTTT. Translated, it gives CASSELGTASNQPQHF.

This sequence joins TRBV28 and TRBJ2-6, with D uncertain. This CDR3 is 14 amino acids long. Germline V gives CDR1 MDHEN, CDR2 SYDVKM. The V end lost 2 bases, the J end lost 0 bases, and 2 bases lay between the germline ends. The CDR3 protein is CASSLLSGANVLTF. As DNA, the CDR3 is TGTGCCAGCAGTTTACTCTCTGGGGCCAACGTCCTGACTTTC.

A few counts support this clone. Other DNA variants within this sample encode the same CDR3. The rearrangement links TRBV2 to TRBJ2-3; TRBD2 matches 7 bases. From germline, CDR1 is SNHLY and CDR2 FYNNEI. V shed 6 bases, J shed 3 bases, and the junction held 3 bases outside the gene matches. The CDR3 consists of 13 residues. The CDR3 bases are TGTGCCAGCAGACTCGGGGGGACAGATACGCAGTATTTT. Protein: CASRLGGTDTQYF.

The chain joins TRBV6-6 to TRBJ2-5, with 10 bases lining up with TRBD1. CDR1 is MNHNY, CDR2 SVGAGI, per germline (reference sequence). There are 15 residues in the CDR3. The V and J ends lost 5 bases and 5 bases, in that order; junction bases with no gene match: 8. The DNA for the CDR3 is TGTGCCAGCAGTAACAGACAGGGGGCCTGGGAGACCCAGTACTTC. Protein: CASSNRQGAWETQYF.

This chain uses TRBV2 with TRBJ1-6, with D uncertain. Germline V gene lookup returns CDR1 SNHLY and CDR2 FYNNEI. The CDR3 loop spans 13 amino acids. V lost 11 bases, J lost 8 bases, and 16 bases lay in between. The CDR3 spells CAGRTGVYSPLHF. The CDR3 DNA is TGTGCCGGACGGACCGGGGTTTATTCACCCCTCCACTTT.

CDR3 in amino acids: CASSFGAGGLQELFF. CDR3 in DNA: TGTGCCAGCAGCTTTGGGGCGGGGGGGCTTCAGGAGCTGTTTTTT. The V and J genes are TRBV5-4 and TRBJ2-2; TRBD2 aligns across 9 bases. With V trimmed by 2 bases and J by 10 bases, 9 bases remained unmatched. The CDR3 runs to 15 residues. Germline CDR1 is SGHNT and CDR2 is YYREEE (reference sequence).

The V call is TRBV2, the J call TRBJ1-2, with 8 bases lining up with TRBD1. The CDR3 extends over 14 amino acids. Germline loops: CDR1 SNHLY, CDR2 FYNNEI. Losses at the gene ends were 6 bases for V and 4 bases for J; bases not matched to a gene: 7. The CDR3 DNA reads TGTGCCAGCAGAGAGGACAGGGCCGGCTATGGCTACACCTTC. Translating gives CASREDRAGYGYTF.